Following are 7 T cell receptor beta chains from one sample sequenced in a study of cytomegalovirus exposure and HLA in healthy donors. The PCR contained 60 Vbeta and 13 Jbeta primers. Sequencing used immunoSEQ multiplex PCR; TCRdb keeps in-frame clones, though not all of them. The data show 110,000 or so clones, with 60% to 80% seen just once and approximately 5% held by the top ten. Source material: PBMCs. These receptors came from a woman in her 30s in good health and CMV-seropositive.

This chain joins TRBV5-5 and TRBJ1-4; no definite D call. The CDR3 has 18 amino acids. The ends were cut back, 4 bases at V and 0 bases at J, with 19 bases in the middle. Germline V CDR1 and CDR2: SGHKS, YYEKEE (reference sequence). CDR3 protein: CASSPTDWIMATNEKLFF. The CDR3 bases are TGTGCCAGCAGCCCAACGGACTGGATTATGGCAACTAATGAAAAACTGTTTTTT.

This rearrangement joins TRBV6-5 to TRBJ1-4, with 7 bases fitting TRBD1. V shed 6 bases, J shed 7 bases, and the junction held 11 bases outside the gene matches. This CDR3 has 15 amino acids. Germline assignment: CDR1 MNHEY and CDR2 SVGAGI. The CDR3 loop reads CASRISGQKVEKLFF. As DNA, the CDR3 is TGTGCCAGCAGAATATCGGGACAGAAAGTTGAAAAACTGTTTTTT.

The rearrangement uses TRBV18 and TRBJ1-1, with a tentative D call TRBD1 (5 bases). Germline values: CDR1 KGHSH, CDR2 LQKENI. V was trimmed by 3 bases and J by 1 base, leaving 9 bases between them. The CDR3 is 14 residues long. The CDR3 loop is CASSPGGGNTEAFF. The CDR3 coding sequence is TGTGCCAGCTCACCTGGGGGGGGGAACACTGAAGCTTTCTTT.

V is TRBV7-9 and J is TRBJ2-1; 10 nucleotides match TRBD1. J lost 10 bases, V lost 4 bases, and 16 bases had no gene match. Germline CDR1 is SEHNR and CDR2 is FQNEAQ (reference sequence). CDR3 size: 17 residues. The CDR3 DNA reads as TGTGCCAGCAGCTACCCCCCTCCGGGACAGGGGATGTGGGAGCAGTTCTTC. Its protein product is CASSYPPPGQGMWEQFF.

V usage is TRBV5-1 and J usage is TRBJ1-4; 9 bases are shared with TRBD1. The ends lost 0 bases at V and 8 bases at J; junction bases unmatched: 5. This CDR3 has 15 residues. Germline CDR1 reads SGHRS; CDR2 reads YFSETQ. CDR3 loop: CASSLGDRDQEKLFF. In DNA, the CDR3 is TGCGCCAGCAGCTTGGGGGACAGGGATCAGGAAAAACTGTTTTTT. Complete variable domain (other parts from reference TRBV5-1 and TRBJ1-4): KAGVTQTPRYLIKTRGQQVTLSCSPISGHRSVSWYQQTPGQGLQFLFEYFSETQRNKGNFPGRFSGRQFSNSRSEMNVSTLELGDSALYLCASSLGDRDQEKLFFGSGTQLSVL.

This chain connects TRBV5-6 to TRBJ2-5; D is possibly TRBD2 (5 bases). This CDR3 is 15 amino acids long. Per germline, CDR1 SGHDT and CDR2 YYEEEE. The ends were cut back, 2 bases at V and 4 bases at J, with 15 bases in the middle. The CDR3 DNA reads TGTGCCAGCAGCTTAGTATCGTCTGGGAGAGAGACCCAGTACTTC. Encoded protein: CASSLVSSGRETQYF.

This clone was detected once. The V gene is TRBV5-1, the J gene TRBJ2-2; D perhaps matches TRBD1 (5 bases). The V and J ends lost 1 base and 6 bases respectively, with 13 bases between them. CDR1 and CDR2 from the germline V gene are SGHRS and YFSETQ. This CDR3 is 15 amino acids long. The CDR3 reads CASSLSQGIAGELFF. DNA of the CDR3: TGCGCCAGCAGCTTGAGTCAGGGAATAGCCGGGGAGCTGTTTTTT.